Listed below are T cell receptor beta chains from one sample, sequenced in a study of graft-versus-host responses after intestinal transplantation. Profiled with immunoSEQ multiplex PCR; TCRdb holds only in-frame clones, not every one. The data hold tens of thousands of clones, with 30% to 40% observed a single time. This specimen was alloreactive CD8+ T cells from a mixed lymphocyte reaction culture, taken before intestinal transplant. These receptors were obtained from a human patient who received an intestinal transplant. Both conserved end residues are part of each CDR3. Fields, in order: CDR3 protein, CDR3 DNA, V gene, D gene, clone size, J gene. A D gene is named only where the DNA matches it firmly. A clone size is listed for some rows: how often the clone was seen (once, few, many), or a class if it is expanded.

CDR3aa: CASSFASGRAYEQYF
CDR3nt: TGTGCCAGCAGCTTTGCTAGCGGGAGGGCCTACGAGCAGTACTTC
v_gene: TRBV7-6
d_gene: TRBD2
abundance: NA
j_gene: TRBJ2-7

CDR3aa: CASSFGTGGNSPLHF
CDR3nt: TGTGCCAGCAGCTTTGGGACAGGGGGCAATTCACCCCTCCACTTT
v_gene: TRBV5-6
d_gene: TRBD1
abundance: NA
j_gene: TRBJ1-6

CDR3aa: CASQSIGTTIPYEQYF
CDR3nt: TGTGCCAGCCAATCGATTGGGACTACCATTCCCTACGAGCAGTACTTC
v_gene: TRBV27
d_gene: TRBD2
abundance: NA
j_gene: TRBJ2-7

CDR3aa: CASSYSPATNEKLFF
CDR3nt: TGTGCCAGCAGTTACTCCCCGGCAACTAATGAAAAACTGTTTTTT
v_gene: TRBV6-5
d_gene: NA
abundance: NA
j_gene: TRBJ1-4

CDR3aa: CASSWTGGGYTF
CDR3nt: TGTGCCAGCAGTTGGACCGGGGGTGGCTACACCTTC
v_gene: TRBV6-1
d_gene: NA
abundance: NA
j_gene: TRBJ1-2

CDR3aa: CASSPSGGVNSPLHF
CDR3nt: TGTGCCAGCAGCCCCTCCGGGGGCGTTAATTCACCCCTCCACTTT
v_gene: TRBV9
d_gene: NA
abundance: few
j_gene: TRBJ1-6

CDR3aa: CASSMGTGYEQYF
CDR3nt: TGTGCCAGTAGTATGGGGACAGGCTACGAGCAGTACTTC
v_gene: TRBV19
d_gene: TRBD1
abundance: NA
j_gene: TRBJ2-7

CDR3aa: CASGLGPNSYNEQFF
CDR3nt: TGTGCTAGTGGTTTGGGACCGAACTCCTACAATGAGCAGTTCTTC
v_gene: TRBV12-5
d_gene: NA
abundance: NA
j_gene: TRBJ2-1

CDR3aa: CASKTLSYNEQFF
CDR3nt: TGTGCCAGCAAAACACTATCCTACAATGAGCAGTTCTTC
v_gene: TRBV6-5
d_gene: NA
abundance: few
j_gene: TRBJ2-1

CDR3aa: CASSYGGLANYGYTF
CDR3nt: TGTGCCAGCAGTTACGGGGGATTAGCTAACTATGGCTACACCTTC
v_gene: TRBV6-5
d_gene: NA
abundance: few
j_gene: TRBJ1-2

CDR3aa: CASSQGASYLAKNIQYF
CDR3nt: TGCGCCAGCAGCCAAGGTGCTAGCTATCTAGCCAAAAACATTCAGTACTTC
v_gene: TRBV4-1
d_gene: NA
abundance: NA
j_gene: TRBJ2-4

CDR3aa: CASSFTSGYNEQFF
CDR3nt: TGTGCCAGCAGTTTTACTAGCGGGTACAATGAGCAGTTCTTC
v_gene: TRBV27
d_gene: TRBD2
abundance: NA
j_gene: TRBJ2-1

CDR3aa: CAWSGGNEAFF
CDR3nt: TGTGCCTGGAGTGGGGGGAATGAAGCTTTCTTT
v_gene: TRBV30
d_gene: NA
abundance: NA
j_gene: TRBJ1-1

CDR3aa: CASSVSGGAGETQYF
CDR3nt: TGTGCCAGCAGCGTCAGCGGGGGGGCGGGTGAGACCCAGTACTTC
v_gene: TRBV7-3
d_gene: TRBD2
abundance: NA
j_gene: TRBJ2-5

CDR3aa: CASSRLAGGLDEQFF
CDR3nt: TGCGCCAGCAGCCGACTAGCGGGAGGTCTAGATGAGCAGTTCTTC
v_gene: TRBV4-3
d_gene: TRBD2
abundance: NA
j_gene: TRBJ2-1

CDR3aa: CAFGMGLAGEQTSTDTQYF
CDR3nt: TGTGCCTTCGGGATGGGTCTAGCGGGGGAGCAAACCTCCACAGATACGCAGTATTTT
v_gene: TRBV2
d_gene: TRBD2
abundance: NA
j_gene: TRBJ2-3

CDR3aa: CASSYTLTGSDFGYTF
CDR3nt: TGTGCCAGCAGTTATACCCTGACAGGGTCCGACTTTGGCTACACCTTC
v_gene: TRBV6-5
d_gene: TRBD1
abundance: NA
j_gene: TRBJ1-2

CDR3aa: CASSLPRGAGWNEQFF
CDR3nt: TGTGCCAGCAGTTTGCCGCGGGGGGCGGGGTGGAATGAGCAGTTCTTC
v_gene: TRBV27
d_gene: TRBD2
abundance: few
j_gene: TRBJ2-1

CDR3aa: CASSLTGLPGNTIYF
CDR3nt: TGTGCCAGCAGCTTAACGGGCCTGCCTGGAAACACCATATATTTT
v_gene: TRBV13
d_gene: NA
abundance: NA
j_gene: TRBJ1-3

CDR3aa: CASSQDPAGQGETQYF
CDR3nt: TGCGCCAGCAGCCAAGATCCAGCGGGACAAGGAGAGACCCAGTACTTC
v_gene: TRBV4-1
d_gene: NA
abundance: NA
j_gene: TRBJ2-5

CDR3aa: CASSQGGTEVETQYF
CDR3nt: TGCGCCAGCAGCCAAGGGGGGACAGAAGTCGAGACCCAGTACTTC
v_gene: TRBV4-3
d_gene: TRBD1
abundance: few
j_gene: TRBJ2-5

CDR3aa: CASSEGPGLGNEQFF
CDR3nt: TGTGCCAGCAGTGAAGGTCCGGGTCTTGGGAATGAGCAGTTCTTC
v_gene: TRBV2
d_gene: NA
abundance: few
j_gene: TRBJ2-1

CDR3aa: CASSQVGGGGEQYF
CDR3nt: TGCGCCAGCAGCCAAGTTGGAGGGGGCGGTGAGCAGTACTTC
v_gene: TRBV4-1
d_gene: NA
abundance: medium-sized
j_gene: TRBJ2-7

CDR3aa: CASSLDVREQYF
CDR3nt: TGTGCCAGCAGCTTAGACGTTCGCGAGCAGTACTTC
v_gene: TRBV7-9
d_gene: NA
abundance: NA
j_gene: TRBJ2-7

CDR3aa: CASSRALAVWPETQYF
CDR3nt: TGTGCCAGCAGCCGGGCATTGGCCGTGTGGCCGGAGACCCAGTACTTC
v_gene: TRBV5-6
d_gene: NA
abundance: few
j_gene: TRBJ2-5

CDR3aa: CASSLQGAEAFF
CDR3nt: TGTGCCAGCAGTCTTCAGGGAGCTGAAGCTTTCTTT
v_gene: TRBV27
d_gene: NA
abundance: NA
j_gene: TRBJ1-1

CDR3aa: CASSLVARGTEAFF
CDR3nt: TGTGCCAGCAGCTTGGTGGCCCGGGGCACTGAAGCTTTCTTT
v_gene: TRBV5-4
d_gene: NA
abundance: NA
j_gene: TRBJ1-1

CDR3aa: CASISEIQRGEQYF
CDR3nt: TGTGCCAGCATAAGTGAAATTCAAAGGGGGGAGCAGTACTTC
v_gene: TRBV7-9
d_gene: NA
abundance: NA
j_gene: TRBJ2-7

CDR3aa: CASFTLSRPRANYGYTF
CDR3nt: TGTGCCAGCTTCACCCTGTCACGGCCCAGGGCGAACTATGGCTACACCTTC
v_gene: TRBV18
d_gene: NA
abundance: NA
j_gene: TRBJ1-2

CDR3aa: CASSYFSANYGYTF
CDR3nt: TGTGCCAGCAGTTACTTTTCAGCTAACTATGGCTACACCTTC
v_gene: TRBV6-6
d_gene: NA
abundance: few
j_gene: TRBJ1-2

CDR3aa: CAISGRDQPPHTDTQYF
CDR3nt: TGTGCCATCAGTGGCCGGGACCAACCACCCCACACAGATACGCAGTATTTT
v_gene: TRBV10-3
d_gene: NA
abundance: NA
j_gene: TRBJ2-3

CDR3aa: CASRELMNTEAFF
CDR3nt: TGTGCCAGCAGAGAATTAATGAACACTGAAGCTTTCTTT
v_gene: TRBV6-8
d_gene: NA
abundance: NA
j_gene: TRBJ1-1

CDR3aa: CASSLLQGSPYEQYF
CDR3nt: TGTGCCAGCAGTTTATTACAGGGAAGTCCCTACGAGCAGTACTTC
v_gene: TRBV27
d_gene: NA
abundance: few
j_gene: TRBJ2-7

CDR3aa: CASSNPGTVEGETQYF
CDR3nt: TGTGCCAGCAGCAACCCCGGGACCGTAGAGGGAGAGACCCAGTACTTC
v_gene: TRBV11-2
d_gene: NA
abundance: NA
j_gene: TRBJ2-5

CDR3aa: CAISGDRVQPQHF
CDR3nt: TGTGCCATCAGTGGAGACAGGGTTCAGCCCCAGCATTTT
v_gene: TRBV10-3
d_gene: TRBD1
abundance: few
j_gene: TRBJ1-5

CDR3aa: CASSPADHTDTQYF
CDR3nt: TGTGCCAGCAGCCCAGCAGACCACACAGATACGCAGTATTTT
v_gene: TRBV11-2
d_gene: NA
abundance: few
j_gene: TRBJ2-3